Sequencing of this TCR beta chain was carried out in a study of CD8+CD57+ T cells in acquired aplastic anemia. For the study at large: Isolated CD4+ and CD8+ cells, once sorted, yielded DNA averaging 3.2 ug. Study-wide results and caveats: Comparison of patients with controls identified 25 to 30 shared CD8+ CDR3 sequences.

CDR3 and TCR beta VDJ profiling relied on genomic DNA as the template. TCRdb ran MiXCR on the reads and lists one entry per CDR3 protein. The repertoire consists of 310,000 or so distinct CDR3 sequences, with roughly 59% occurring once and the leading ten covering approximately 1.2%. The authors sequenced patients whose flow cytometry had shown CD8+CD57+ cell expansion. Comment on this clonotype: Antigen: not known.

The V end lost 0 bases, the J end lost 4 bases, and 15 bases lay between the germline ends. The CDR3 runs 16 residues. Germline-derived CDR1 and CDR2 are LNHNV and YYDKDF (reference sequence). The sequence was obtained from a human donor with aplastic anemia. What was sequenced was sorted CD4+, CD8+, or CD8+CD57+ T cells (not recorded which) from PBMCs. The chain is built from TRBV15 and TRBJ2-5; a weak D match, TRBD1 (5 bases). Here the CDR3 DNA reads TGTGCCACCAGCAGAGATCAGGAAGGGGTGGGAGAGACCCAGTACTTC. Protein product: CATSRDQEGVGETQYF. The full variable domain, its missing parts supplied by reference TRBV15 and TRBJ2-5, is DAMVIQNPRYQVTQFGKPVTLSCSQTLNHNVMYWYQQKSSQAPKLLFHYYDKDFNNEADTPDNFQSRRPNTSFCFLDIRSPGLGDTAMYLCATSRDQEGVGETQYFGPGTRLLVL.